The TCR beta chain under discussion was sequenced for a study of cytomegalovirus exposure and HLA in healthy donors. Study-wide context: A prior analysis found roughly 100 million unique TCR beta sequences from some 200 million T cells.

General study points: Published work reported that the classifier diagnosed cytomegalovirus status with high specificity and sensitivity.

Whereas donors were nominally healthy upon sampling, unrecorded immune exposures were probable. Remarks on this clone: Antigen specificity is unknown.

Vbeta (60) and Jbeta (13) primers were used in the PCR. Clones were sequenced by immunoSEQ multiplex PCR, and TCRdb holds only the in-frame ones, with some missing. The sample records approximately 100,000 clones, 74% being singletons. With 7 bases clipped from V and 4 bases from J, the junction kept 10 bases outside the gene matches. This CDR3 spans 14 amino acids. Germline V gene data show CDR1 as SQVTM and CDR2 as ANQGSEA. The sequence was obtained from a man between 50 and 59 years old in good health and CMV-seropositive. Material: PBMCs. V and J are TRBV29-1 and TRBJ2-1; TRBD1 matches at 7 bases. The CDR3 region has the DNA TGCAGCGCTCAGACAGGGACAAAGTACAATGAGCAGTTCTTC. It codes for CSAQTGTKYNEQFF.